The next 26 T cell receptor beta chains were all read from a single sample in a study of blood T cell repertoires in COVID-19. Only in-frame clones appear in the TCRdb table, and some are missing; sequencing was by immunoSEQ multiplex PCR. The sample has about 160,000 clones, over 75% seen once; the top ten hold 11%. Sequencing was carried out using peripheral blood. These receptors were collected from a man in his 60s with active or convalescent COVID-19.

The chain combines TRBV19 with TRBJ2-5; D is possibly TRBD2 (6 bases). The CDR3 loop spans 15 amino acids. Germline CDR1 LNHDA, CDR2 SQIVND (reference sequence). V was pared by 4 bases and J by 2 bases, with 14 bases between. The CDR3 spells CASSSFGLKQETQYF. As DNA, the CDR3 is TGTGCCAGTAGTAGTTTCGGACTAAAGCAAGAGACCCAGTACTTC.

In its sample, this clone was seen once. V usage is TRBV7-3 and J usage is TRBJ2-7; D perhaps matches TRBD2 (6 bases). Trimming removed 3 bases from V and 2 bases from J, with 11 bases in between. The CDR3 covers 14 residues. The germline V gene encodes CDR1 SGHTA and CDR2 FQGTGA. Here the CDR3 DNA reads TGTGCCAGCAGCTTGAACGGGGGACCCTACGAGCAGTACTTC. It translates to CASSLNGGPYEQYF.

This clone was seen a handful of times. The chain combines TRBV6-1 with TRBJ1-2; 7 bases are a match to TRBD1. The CDR3 has 14 amino acids. The junction had 6 bases not matched to a gene; V was cut back by 3 bases and J by 5 bases. CDR1 and CDR2 (germline): MNHNS, SASEGT. The CDR3 protein is CASSEAGTAYGYTF. CDR3 in DNA: TGTGCCAGCAGTGAGGCCGGGACAGCTTATGGCTACACCTTC.

The chain links TRBV10-2 to TRBJ2-1, with D perhaps matching TRBD2 (6 bases). Looked up from germline, CDR1 is WSHSY and CDR2 is SAAADI. V was pared by 3 bases and J by 10 bases, with 13 bases between. The CDR3 covers 13 residues. CDR3 in amino acids: CASSDGDSREQFF. The CDR3 DNA reads TGCGCCAGCAGTGATGGGGACTCGAGGGAGCAGTTCTTC.

V usage is TRBV11-2 and J usage is TRBJ2-1; 14 bases are a match to TRBD2. CDR3 length: 19 residues. In germline, CDR1 is SGHAT, CDR2 FQNNGV. V shed 0 bases and J 2 bases; nucleotides not matched to a gene: 6. The CDR3 DNA sequence: TGTGCCAGCAGCTTAGAGGGACTAGCGGGAGCCCGCGCCTACAATGAGCAGTTCTTC. Translated: CASSLEGLAGARAYNEQFF.

This chain connects TRBV19 to TRBJ1-5, with TRBD1 identical over 8 bases. The CDR3 loop spans 13 amino acids. The trim removed 11 bases at V and 6 bases at J, leaving 9 bases unmatched. CDR1 and CDR2 from the germline V gene are LNHDA and SQIVND (reference sequence). The CDR3 region is CAASQGAGQPQHF. CDR3 DNA sequence: TGTGCCGCCTCTCAGGGGGCAGGTCAGCCCCAGCATTTT.

This clone was detected only a few times. This sequence joins TRBV27 and TRBJ1-4; D unresolved. This CDR3 spans 13 amino acids. V was clipped by 1 base and J by 8 bases, with 8 bases between them. CDR1 and CDR2 from the germline V gene are MNHEY and SMNVEV (reference sequence). CDR3 sequence (DNA): TGTGCCAGCAGTTTATACAGTGGGGAAAAACTGTTTTTT. Its translation: CASSLYSGEKLFF.

The chain employs TRBV7-2 and TRBJ2-3; TRBD2 aligns across 10 bases. Germline lookup yields CDR1 SGHTA and CDR2 FQGNSA. J gave up 0 bases and V 8 bases, and 8 bases lay outside the gene matches. The CDR3 covers 16 residues. This chain's CDR3 is CASHASGRESTDTQYF. Written as DNA, the CDR3 is TGTGCCAGCCACGCTAGCGGGAGAGAAAGCACAGATACGCAGTATTTT.

CDR3 sequence: CATSEGVNTEAFF. DNA for the CDR3: TGTGCCACCAGTGAAGGAGTGAACACTGAAGCTTTCTTT. The V gene is TRBV24-1, the J gene TRBJ1-1; D is unclear. Germline CDR1 reads KGHDR; CDR2 reads SFDVKD. V gave up 4 bases and J gave up 0 bases, with 5 bases separating them. CDR3 length: 13 residues.

J is TRBJ2-3 and V is TRBV9; D call uncertain. The CDR3 totals 14 residues. Germline values: CDR1 SGDLS, CDR2 YYNGEE. V was trimmed by 0 bases and J by 7 bases, leaving 12 bases between them. As DNA, the CDR3 is TGTGCCAGCAGCGTAGCAGGCCCCTCGAATACGCAGTATTTT. This sequence encodes CASSVAGPSNTQYF.

The chain has TRBV11-2 and TRBJ2-3, with D perhaps matching TRBD2 (5 bases). V lost 2 bases to trimming and J lost 6 bases, with 12 bases between them. This CDR3 region has 14 residues. The germline CDR1 and CDR2 sequences are SGHAT and FQNNGV. CDR3: CASSLSPLADTQYF. CDR3 bases: TGTGCCAGCAGCTTATCCCCCTTAGCGGATACGCAGTATTTT.

The rearrangement links TRBV19 to TRBJ2-2; no reliable D call. Trimming removed 0 bases at V and 7 bases at J, with 9 bases between. The germline V gene has CDR1 LNHDA and CDR2 SQIVND (reference sequence). The CDR3 extends over 14 amino acids. DNA of the CDR3: TGTGCCAGTAGTATAGATCGGGTCCGCGGGGAGCTGTTTTTT. This translates into CASSIDRVRGELFF.

The genes are TRBV14 and TRBJ2-3, with 11 bases matching TRBD2. This CDR3 is 18 amino acids long. V dropped 5 bases and J dropped 4; count of bases not matched to a gene: 14. Germline V gives CDR1 SGHDN, CDR2 FVKESK. As DNA, the CDR3 is TGTGCCAGCAGCGCCCCTCTAGCGGGGGGCCTAAACGCAGATACGCAGTATTTT. Protein product: CASSAPLAGGLNADTQYF.

This rearrangement joins TRBV20-1 to TRBJ2-1; 9 nucleotides align to TRBD2. The CDR3 has 15 amino acids. The germline V gene encodes CDR1 DFQATT and CDR2 SNEGSKA (reference sequence). J lost 7 bases, V lost 3 bases, and 10 bases had no gene match. The CDR3 DNA follows: TGCAGTGCTAGTTACGGGACTAGCATTGCGAATGAGCAGTTCTTC. Translating it yields CSASYGTSIANEQFF.

The chain is built from TRBV25-1 and TRBJ2-7; D is perhaps TRBD1 (7 bases). Deletions cut 2 bases from V and 2 bases from J, with 13 bases between. CDR1 and CDR2 from the germline V gene are MGHDK and SYGVNS. The CDR3 has 15 residues. CDR3: CASSELGGGTYEQYF. CDR3 coding DNA: TGTGCCAGCAGTGAACTAGGAGGGGGCACCTACGAGCAGTACTTC.

This rearrangement joins TRBV12-3 or TRBV12-4 to TRBJ2-1; no clear D. Trimming pared 10 bases from V and 3 bases from J, leaving 7 bases between. The CDR3 loop spans 11 amino acids. For the CDR3, the DNA is TGTGCCACCGCAGGCTACAATGAGCAGTTCTTC. It codes for CATAGYNEQFF.

The chain joins TRBV18 to TRBJ2-7, with D tentatively TRBD2 (6 bases). V lost 6 bases and J 2 bases, leaving 17 bases between the germline ends. The germline CDR1 and CDR2 sequences are KGHSH and LQKENI. This CDR3 contains 15 residues. CDR3 DNA: TGTGCCAGCTCTCCAAAGGAGGGGCTCCCCTACGAGCAGTACTTC. Translating it yields CASSPKEGLPYEQYF.

This clone has only a few counts. The chain is built from TRBV6-5 and TRBJ2-7; 8 positions agree with TRBD1. Germline V gene lookup returns CDR1 MNHEY and CDR2 SVGAGI. V was clipped by 6 bases and J by 9 bases; unmatched bases: 13. The CDR3 sequence is 14 residues long. As DNA, the CDR3 is TGTGCCAGCAGGGACAGGGAGTATCATGGGACGCAGTACTTC. Translated, it gives CASRDREYHGTQYF.

In this sample, this clone turned up a few times. The sample holds other DNA sequences that translate to the same CDR3. CDR3 DNA: TGTGCCATCAGCCCGGGACAGCTGAACTATGGCTACACCTTC. It specifies CAISPGQLNYGYTF. The chain carries TRBV10-3 and TRBJ1-2; 7 bases agree with TRBD1. V lost 6 bases and J lost 2; bases outside the gene matches: 6. The CDR3 covers 14 residues. Per germline, CDR1 ENHRY and CDR2 SYGVKD.

The chain employs TRBV5-8 and TRBJ2-2, with TRBD1 identical over 7 bases. In germline, CDR1 is SGHTS, CDR2 YDEGEE. The length of the CDR3 is 16 residues. Germline trimming cut 4 bases from V and 1 base from J; bases unmatched to any gene: 7. As DNA, the CDR3 is TGTGCCAGCAGCGGGCCGACAGGGTTGAACACCGGGGAGCTGTTTTTT. Protein: CASSGPTGLNTGELFF.

The chain carries TRBV9 and TRBJ2-5, with 10 nucleotides matching TRBD1. The CDR3 extends over 15 amino acids. V lost 3 bases to trimming and J lost 0 bases; unmatched junction nucleotides: 2. Germline V gene sequence: CDR1 SGDLS, CDR2 YYNGEE. The CDR3 nucleotides are TGTGCCAGCAGCGCGGGACAGGGGTACCAAGAGACCCAGTACTTC. Translated, it gives CASSAGQGYQETQYF.

The rearrangement links TRBV6-5 to TRBJ2-7; D might be TRBD1 (6 bases). Deletions cut 4 bases from V and 3 bases from J, with 19 bases between. The CDR3 extends over 16 amino acids. Germline CDR1 is MNHEY and CDR2 is SVGAGI. CDR3 amino acids: CASSSPQGKGDYEQYF. CDR3 DNA: TGTGCCAGCAGTTCCCCCCAAGGTAAGGGGGACTACGAGCAGTACTTC.

In its sample, this clone was seen once. CDR3 nucleotide sequence: TGTGCCACGCGCCCGACTGACGAGAACACCGGGGAGCTGTTTTTT. As protein: CATRPTDENTGELFF. The gene calls are TRBV28 and TRBJ2-2; D is uncertain. Trimming took off 10 bases at V and 1 base at J, with 16 bases between the two ends. Germline V gives CDR1 MDHEN, CDR2 SYDVKM. The CDR3 is 15 residues long.

V and J are TRBV10-1 and TRBJ2-7; the match to TRBD1 covers 7 bases. CDR1 WNHNN and CDR2 SYGVQD come from the germline V gene (reference sequence). V dropped 2 bases and J dropped 5; count of bases not matched to a gene: 6. The CDR3 has 14 amino acids. Here the CDR3 reads CASSETQGWDEQYF. DNA for the CDR3: TGCGCCAGCAGTGAGACACAGGGGTGGGACGAGCAGTACTTC.

This clone was recorded only once. The V gene is TRBV6-4, the J gene TRBJ2-5; TRBD2 might be the D (6 bases). The CDR3 has 13 amino acids. Germline-derived CDR1 and CDR2 are MRHNA and SNTAGT. Trimming cost V 6 bases and J 5 bases, with 13 bases left between them. For the CDR3, the DNA is TGTGCCAGCAGCCGGGAGCCTCAGGAGACCCAGTACTTC. It encodes CASSREPQETQYF.

The CDR3 sequence: CARSFALVSSYNEQFF. The CDR3 region has the DNA TGTGCCAGAAGCTTCGCGCTAGTCTCTTCCTACAATGAGCAGTTCTTC. The V and J genes are TRBV7-5 and TRBJ2-1; the D call TRBD2 from the table was never checked on the DNA. TRBV7-5 corresponds to a pseudogene. The CDR3 consists of 16 residues.